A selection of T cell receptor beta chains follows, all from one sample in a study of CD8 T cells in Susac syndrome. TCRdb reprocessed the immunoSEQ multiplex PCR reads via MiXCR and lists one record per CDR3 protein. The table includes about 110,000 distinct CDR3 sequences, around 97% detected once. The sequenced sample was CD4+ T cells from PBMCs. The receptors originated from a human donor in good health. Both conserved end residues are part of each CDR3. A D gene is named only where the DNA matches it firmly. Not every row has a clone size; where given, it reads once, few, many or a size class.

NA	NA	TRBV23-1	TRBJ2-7	TGCGCCAGCAGTCAAATCCGTACCAAGACTGAACCTAACGAGCAGTACTTC	CASSQIRTKTEPNEQYF
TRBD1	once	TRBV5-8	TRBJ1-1	TGTGCCAGCAGCTTTGACAGGGAAGAAACTGAAGCTTTCTTT	CASSFDREETEAFF
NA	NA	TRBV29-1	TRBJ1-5	TGCAGCGTTGGGGACGGTAATCAGCCCCAGCATTTT	CSVGDGNQPQHF
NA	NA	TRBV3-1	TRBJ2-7	TGTGCCAGCAGCCCGTACAGCAGCTCCTACGAGCAGTACTTC	CASSPYSSSYEQYF
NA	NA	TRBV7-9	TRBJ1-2	TGTGCCAGCAGCCCAGGGTTTGGAGGCTACACCTTC	CASSPGFGGYTF
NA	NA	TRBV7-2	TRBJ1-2	TGTGCCAGCAGCTTCCGACAAGCCTATGGCTACACCTTC	CASSFRQAYGYTF
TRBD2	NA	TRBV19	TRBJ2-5	TGTGCCAGTAGTATAAGACTAGCCCCCCCGGAGACCCAGTACTTC	CASSIRLAPPETQYF
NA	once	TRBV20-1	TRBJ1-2	TGCAGTGCTAGAACCCAGGCCGCGGGTGGCTACACCTTC	CSARTQAAGGYTF
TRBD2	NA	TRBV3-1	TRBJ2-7	TGTGCCAGCAGCTCACTAGCGGGAGAGGGCGAGCAGTACTTC	CASSSLAGEGEQYF
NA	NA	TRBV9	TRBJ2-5	TGTGCCAGCACTCCCGGGCCAATGGATGCGGAGACCCAGTACTTC	CASTPGPMDAETQYF
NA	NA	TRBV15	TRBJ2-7	TGTGCCACCAGCGGATACAGGGACGGCTACGAGCAGTACTTC	CATSGYRDGYEQYF
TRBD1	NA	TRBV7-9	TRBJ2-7	TGTGCCAGCAGGCCGAAGGACAGGTTGGGATCCGAGCAGTACTTC	CASRPKDRLGSEQYF
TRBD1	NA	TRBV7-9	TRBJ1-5	TGTGCCAGCAGCTCGGACAGGGTAGACCAGCCCCAGCATTTT	CASSSDRVDQPQHF
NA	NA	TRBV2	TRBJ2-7	TGTGCCAGCAGTAATTTAGCTTCCCTCTCCTACGAGCAGTACTTC	CASSNLASLSYEQYF
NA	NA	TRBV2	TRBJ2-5	TGTGCCAGCAGTGAAGGTGGCTTCGAGGGGAGAGAGACCCAGTACTTC	CASSEGGFEGRETQYF
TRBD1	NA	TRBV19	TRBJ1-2	TGTGCCAGTAGTATACGAAGACAGGGGCACGTCTATGGCTACACCTTC	CASSIRRQGHVYGYTF
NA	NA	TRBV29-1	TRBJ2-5	TGCAGCGTTGAGTTCACGGCCCTAGCAAGGGAGACCCAGTACTTC	CSVEFTALARETQYF
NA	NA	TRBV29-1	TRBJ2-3	TGCAGCGTTGAACAAAGCGCAGATACGCAGTATTTT	CSVEQSADTQYF
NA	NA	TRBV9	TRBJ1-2	TGTGCCAGCAGCGTAGGGACCGATGGCTACACCTTC	CASSVGTDGYTF
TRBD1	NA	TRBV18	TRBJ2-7	TGTGCCAGCTCAAACCTCGTCGGGACAGGGGTTGAGCAGTACTTC	CASSNLVGTGVEQYF
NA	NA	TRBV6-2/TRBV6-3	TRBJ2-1	TGTGCCAGCAGTTACCCCAGGGGCCAGTTCTTC	CASSYPRGQFF
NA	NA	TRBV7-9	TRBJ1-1	TGTGCCAGCAGTCGTGAAAAGGACACTGAAGCTTTCTTT	CASSREKDTEAFF
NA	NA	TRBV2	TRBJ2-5	TGTGCCAGCAGGAGGGATGACGAGACCCAGTACTTC	CASRRDDETQYF
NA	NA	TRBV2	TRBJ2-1	TGTGCCAGCAGCCTTGCCCTCCAGAATGAGCAGTTCTTC	CASSLALQNEQFF
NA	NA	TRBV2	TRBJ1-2	TGTGCCAGCAGTGCCGACAGATCGTTTGGTGGCTACACCTTC	CASSADRSFGGYTF
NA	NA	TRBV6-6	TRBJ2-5	TGTGCCAGCACCCAGGGAAAGGGGTTCCAAGAGACCCAGTACTTC	CASTQGKGFQETQYF
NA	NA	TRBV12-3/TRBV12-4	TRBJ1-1	TGTGCCAGCAGTTTCGCCGACTACACTGAAGCTTTCTTT	CASSFADYTEAFF
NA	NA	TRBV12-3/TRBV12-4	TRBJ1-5	TGTGCCAGCAGATCATCCCGAGAAGGAGGCAATCAGCCCCAGCATTTT	CASRSSREGGNQPQHF
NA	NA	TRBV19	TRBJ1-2	TGTGCCAGTAGTAGCCCAGGGGACTATTATGGCTACACCTTC	CASSSPGDYYGYTF
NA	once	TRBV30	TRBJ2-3	TGTGCCTGGAGTGTAGGAGATACGCAGTATTTT	CAWSVGDTQYF
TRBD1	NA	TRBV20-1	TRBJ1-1	TGCAGTGCCCAATTCTACAGGGGCCGGAACACTGAAGCTTTCTTT	CSAQFYRGRNTEAFF
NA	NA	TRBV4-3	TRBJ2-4	TGCGCCAGCAGCCAAGAGCCCCCCACAACGTTAATCTCTAAAAACATTCAGTACTTC	CASSQEPPTTLISKNIQYF
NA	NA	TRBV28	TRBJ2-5	TGTGCCAGCAGTTCCGTACAGGGTAGGGAGACCCAGTACTTC	CASSSVQGRETQYF
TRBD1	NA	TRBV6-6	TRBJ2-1	TGTGCCAGCAGGCCAGGGGACAGGGCCTACAATGAGCAGTTCTTC	CASRPGDRAYNEQFF
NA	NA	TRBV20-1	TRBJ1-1	TGCAGTGCTAGGGTTACAGGGCGTTCTATCAACACTGAAGCTTTCTTT	CSARVTGRSINTEAFF
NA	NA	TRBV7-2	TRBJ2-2	TGTGCCAGCAGCTTTGTCACCGGGGAGCTGTTTTTT	CASSFVTGELFF
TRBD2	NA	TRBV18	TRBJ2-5	TGTGCCAGCTCACGGGGACTAGCGAATCGAGAGACCCAGTACTTC	CASSRGLANRETQYF
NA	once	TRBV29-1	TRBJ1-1	TGCAGCGTTGCGGACAGAGAGGCTTTCTTT	CSVADREAFF
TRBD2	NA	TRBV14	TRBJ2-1	TGTGCCAGCAGCCAAGATCCTGGGACTAGCGGGTTGAGGGTAAACTACAATGAGCAGTTCTTC	CASSQDPGTSGLRVNYNEQFF
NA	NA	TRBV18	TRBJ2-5	TGTGCCAGCTCACCTCCGGGTGGGGCAGAGACCCAGTACTTC	CASSPPGGAETQYF